The clone carrying this T cell receptor (beta chain) is termed medium-sized. This sample is part of a study of spatial heterogeneity in lung cancer. Study details: Alpha-chain sequences were consistently detected less often than beta-chain sequences.

The library protocol tagged each TCR cDNA with a unique molecular identifier. One entry per CDR3 protein, called by TCRdb with MiXCR from the 5' RACE reads. This sample has under 15,000 distinct CDR3 sequences, with approximately 15% found just once. Time point described: sample taken at primary tumor resection. From tumor, nontumor lung or frozen PBMC, whole RNA was taken unsorted for sequencing. 55 to 80 TRACERx patients with early, untreated non-small cell lung cancer donated samples. This sequence was found in a female donor with early-stage non-small cell lung cancer. Sample: PBMCs, taken at surgery.

The CDR3 bases are TGTGCCAGCCAAAAGACCGGCACAGATACGCAGTATTTT. Its protein product is CASQKTGTDTQYF. The V call is TRBV27, the J call TRBJ2-3, with D uncertain. This CDR3 comprises 13 residues. The germline V and J ends were trimmed by 8 bases and 1 base, with 10 bases remaining between them. The germline CDR1 and CDR2 sequences are MNHEY and SMNVEV (reference sequence).